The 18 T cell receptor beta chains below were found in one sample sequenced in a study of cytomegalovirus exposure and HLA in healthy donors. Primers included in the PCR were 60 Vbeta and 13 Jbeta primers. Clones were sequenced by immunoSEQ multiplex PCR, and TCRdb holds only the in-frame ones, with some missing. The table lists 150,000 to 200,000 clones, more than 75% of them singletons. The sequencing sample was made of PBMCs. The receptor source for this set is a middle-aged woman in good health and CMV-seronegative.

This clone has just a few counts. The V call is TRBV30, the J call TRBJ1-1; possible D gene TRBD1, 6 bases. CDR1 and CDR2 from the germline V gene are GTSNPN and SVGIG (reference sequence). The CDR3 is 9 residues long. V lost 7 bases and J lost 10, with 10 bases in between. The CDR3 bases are TGTGCCTCCGGGGGGCGAGCTTTCTTT. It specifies CASGGRAFF.

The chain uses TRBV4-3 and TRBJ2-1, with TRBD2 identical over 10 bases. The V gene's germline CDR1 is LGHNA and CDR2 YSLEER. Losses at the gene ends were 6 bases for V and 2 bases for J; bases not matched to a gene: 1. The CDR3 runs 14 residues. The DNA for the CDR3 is TGCGCCAGCAGTCTAGCGGGGGCCTACAATGAGCAGTTCTTC. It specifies CASSLAGAYNEQFF.

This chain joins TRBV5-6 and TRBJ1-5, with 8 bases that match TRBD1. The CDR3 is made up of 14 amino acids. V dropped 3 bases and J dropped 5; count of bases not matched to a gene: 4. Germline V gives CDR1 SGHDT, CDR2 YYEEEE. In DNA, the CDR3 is TGTGCCAGCAGCTCTATGGACAGGGATCAGCCCCAGCATTTT. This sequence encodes CASSSMDRDQPQHF.

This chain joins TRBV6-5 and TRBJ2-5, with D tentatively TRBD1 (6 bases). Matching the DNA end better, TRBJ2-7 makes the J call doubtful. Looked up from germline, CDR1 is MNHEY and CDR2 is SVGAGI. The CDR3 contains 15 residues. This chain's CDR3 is CASSYSAGVYYEQYF. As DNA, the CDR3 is TGTGCCAGCAGTTACTCGGCAGGGGTATACTACGAGCAGTACTTC.

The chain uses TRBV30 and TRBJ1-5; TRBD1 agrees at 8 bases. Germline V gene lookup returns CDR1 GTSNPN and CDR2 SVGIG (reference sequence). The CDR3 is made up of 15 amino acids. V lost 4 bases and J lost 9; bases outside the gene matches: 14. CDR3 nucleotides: TGTGCCTGGACCTTCCCCGGGACAGGCACTGGGCCCCAGCATTTT. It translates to CAWTFPGTGTGPQHF.

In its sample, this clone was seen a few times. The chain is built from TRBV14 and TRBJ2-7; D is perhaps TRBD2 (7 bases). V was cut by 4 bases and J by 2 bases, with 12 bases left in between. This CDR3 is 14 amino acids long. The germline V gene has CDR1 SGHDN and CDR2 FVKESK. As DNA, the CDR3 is TGTGCCAGCAGCCCGAGGGGGGGGACCTACGAGCAGTACTTC. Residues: CASSPRGGTYEQYF.

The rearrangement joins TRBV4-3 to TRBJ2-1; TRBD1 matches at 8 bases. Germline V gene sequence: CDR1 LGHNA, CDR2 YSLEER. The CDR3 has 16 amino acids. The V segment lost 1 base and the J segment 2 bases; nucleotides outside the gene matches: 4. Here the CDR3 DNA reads TGCGCCAGCAGCCAAGGCGGGACAGGTACCTACAATGAGCAGTTCTTC. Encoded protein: CASSQGGTGTYNEQFF.

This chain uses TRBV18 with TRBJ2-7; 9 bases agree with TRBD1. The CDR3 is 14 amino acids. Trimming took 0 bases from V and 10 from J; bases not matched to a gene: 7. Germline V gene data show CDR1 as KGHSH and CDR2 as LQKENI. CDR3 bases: TGTGCCAGCTCACCACCTACCGGGGGACAGGGACAGTACTTC. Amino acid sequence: CASSPPTGGQGQYF.

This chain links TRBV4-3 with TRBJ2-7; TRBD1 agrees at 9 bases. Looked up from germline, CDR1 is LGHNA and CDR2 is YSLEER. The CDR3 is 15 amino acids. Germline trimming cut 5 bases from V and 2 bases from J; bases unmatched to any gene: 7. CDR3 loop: CASSTGTGFTYEQYF. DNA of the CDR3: TGCGCCAGCAGCACCGGGACAGGGTTTACCTACGAGCAGTACTTC.

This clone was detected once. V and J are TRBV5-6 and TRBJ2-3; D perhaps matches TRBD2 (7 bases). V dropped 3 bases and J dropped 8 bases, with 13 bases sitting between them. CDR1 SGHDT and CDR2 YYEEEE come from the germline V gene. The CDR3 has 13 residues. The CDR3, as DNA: TGTGCCAGCAGCTGGGGGGGCCAGGGTACGCAGTATTTT. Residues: CASSWGGQGTQYF.

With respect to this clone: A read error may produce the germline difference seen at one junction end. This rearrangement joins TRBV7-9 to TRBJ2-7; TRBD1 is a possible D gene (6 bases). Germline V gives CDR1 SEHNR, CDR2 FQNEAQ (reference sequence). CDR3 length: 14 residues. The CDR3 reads CSSSQGHLLYEQYF. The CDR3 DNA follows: TGTTCCAGCAGTCAGGGACACCTACTCTACGAGCAGTACTTC.

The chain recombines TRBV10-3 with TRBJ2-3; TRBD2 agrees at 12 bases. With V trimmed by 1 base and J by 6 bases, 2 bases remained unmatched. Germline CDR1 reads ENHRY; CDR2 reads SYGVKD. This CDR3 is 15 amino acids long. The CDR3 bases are TGTGCCATCAGTGAGTGGCTAGCGGGGGGGGATACGCAGTATTTT. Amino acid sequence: CAISEWLAGGDTQYF.

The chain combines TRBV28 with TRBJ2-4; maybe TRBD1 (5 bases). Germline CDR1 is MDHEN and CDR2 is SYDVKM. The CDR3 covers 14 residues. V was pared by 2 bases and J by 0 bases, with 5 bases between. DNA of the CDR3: TGTGCCAGCAGTTTACAGGGAGCCAAAAACATTCAGTACTTC. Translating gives CASSLQGAKNIQYF.

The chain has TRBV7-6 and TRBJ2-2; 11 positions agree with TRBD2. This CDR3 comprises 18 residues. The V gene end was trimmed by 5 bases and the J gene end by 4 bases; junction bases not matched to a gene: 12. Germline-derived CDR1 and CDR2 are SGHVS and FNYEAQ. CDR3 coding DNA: TGTGCCAGCAGCCCCCGCGCTAGCGGGGGGACCTCCACCGGGGAGCTGTTTTTT. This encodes CASSPRASGGTSTGELFF.

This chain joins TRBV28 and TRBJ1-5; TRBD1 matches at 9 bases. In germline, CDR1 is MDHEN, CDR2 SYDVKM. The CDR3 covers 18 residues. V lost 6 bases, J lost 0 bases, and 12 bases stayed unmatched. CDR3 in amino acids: CASRISGQGPISNQPQHF. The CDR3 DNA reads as TGTGCCAGCAGGATCTCGGGACAGGGTCCTATTAGCAATCAGCCCCAGCATTTT.

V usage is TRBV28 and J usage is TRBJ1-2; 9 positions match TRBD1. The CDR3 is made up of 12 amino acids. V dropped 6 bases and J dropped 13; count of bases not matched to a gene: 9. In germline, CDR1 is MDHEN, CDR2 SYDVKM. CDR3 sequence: CASSQNRGRITF. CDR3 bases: TGTGCCAGCAGCCAAAACAGGGGGCGTATCACCTTC.

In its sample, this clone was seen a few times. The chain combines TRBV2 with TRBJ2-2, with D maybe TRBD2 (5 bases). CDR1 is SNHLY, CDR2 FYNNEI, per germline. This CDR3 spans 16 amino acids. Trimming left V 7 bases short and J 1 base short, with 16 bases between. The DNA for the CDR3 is TGTGCCAGCACCTCAAGTCTAGCCAGGAACACCGGGGAGCTGTTTTTT. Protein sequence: CASTSSLARNTGELFF.

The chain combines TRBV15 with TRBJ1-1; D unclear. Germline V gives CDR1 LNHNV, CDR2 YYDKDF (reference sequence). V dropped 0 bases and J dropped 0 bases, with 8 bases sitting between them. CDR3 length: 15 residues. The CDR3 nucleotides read TGTGCCACCAGCAGAGAGAACGCAGTGAACACTGAAGCTTTCTTT. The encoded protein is CATSRENAVNTEAFF.